The rows below give T cell receptor beta chains drawn from one sample of a study of cytomegalovirus exposure and HLA in healthy donors. TCRdb's table, derived via immunoSEQ multiplex PCR, lists solely in-frame clones and lacks some. The sample includes about 220,000 clones, 75% to 95% of them seen just once. The sample was PBMCs. Receptors were obtained from a young woman in good health and CMV-seronegative. Each CDR3 is given with its conserved first and last residue. Each record gives: CDR3 protein, CDR3 DNA, D gene, clone size, V gene, J gene. D genes are given only for firm matches. Clone size is not always given. Where it is, it says once, few, many or a class for expanded clones.

cdr3_aa: CASSRGGEFEQFF; cdr3_nt: TGTGCCAGCAGCCGGGGGGGTGAGTTTGAGCAGTTCTTC; d_call: TRBD2; clone_size: NA; v_call: TRBV13; j_call: TRBJ2-1
cdr3_aa: CAWSRIGQGYYEQYF; cdr3_nt: TGTGCCTGGAGTAGGATAGGACAGGGTTACTACGAGCAGTACTTC; d_call: TRBD1; clone_size: NA; v_call: TRBV30; j_call: TRBJ2-7
cdr3_aa: CASSSTANQPQHF; cdr3_nt: TGTGCCAGCAGCTCCACAGCTAATCAGCCCCAGCATTTT; d_call: NA; clone_size: NA; v_call: TRBV7-2; j_call: TRBJ1-5
cdr3_aa: CASSFRLAGVETQYF; cdr3_nt: TGTGCCAGCAGTTTCCGACTAGCGGGAGTGGAGACCCAGTACTTC; d_call: TRBD2; clone_size: NA; v_call: TRBV28; j_call: TRBJ2-5
cdr3_aa: CASSLGHPSVDEQFF; cdr3_nt: TGTGCCAGCAGTTTGGGGCACCCTAGCGTCGATGAGCAGTTCTTC; d_call: NA; clone_size: NA; v_call: TRBV27; j_call: TRBJ2-1
cdr3_aa: CASSLASGVDDEQFF; cdr3_nt: TGCGCCAGCAGCCTCGCTAGCGGGGTCGACGATGAGCAGTTCTTC; d_call: TRBD2; clone_size: NA; v_call: TRBV5-1; j_call: TRBJ2-1
cdr3_aa: CASSAGTGSNQPQHF; cdr3_nt: TGTGCCAGCAGTGCCGGGACAGGATCCAATCAGCCCCAGCATTTT; d_call: TRBD1; clone_size: NA; v_call: TRBV6-6; j_call: TRBJ1-5
cdr3_aa: CSAKGLGNQPQHF; cdr3_nt: TGCAGCGCGAAGGGGCTCGGAAATCAGCCCCAGCATTTT; d_call: NA; clone_size: NA; v_call: TRBV29-1; j_call: TRBJ1-5
cdr3_aa: CATSRAGLAGQETQYF; cdr3_nt: TGTGCCACCAGCAGAGCTGGGCTGGCAGGGCAAGAGACCCAGTACTTC; d_call: NA; clone_size: NA; v_call: TRBV15; j_call: TRBJ2-5
cdr3_aa: CASSLSGRKDNEQFF; cdr3_nt: TGTGCCAGCAGCTTAAGCGGGAGAAAAGACAATGAGCAGTTCTTC; d_call: TRBD2; clone_size: NA; v_call: TRBV7-8; j_call: TRBJ2-1
cdr3_aa: CASSSTGMLGRNQPQHF; cdr3_nt: TGTGCCAGCAGCTCAACAGGCATGCTCGGCCGCAATCAGCCCCAGCATTTT; d_call: NA; clone_size: NA; v_call: TRBV7-9; j_call: TRBJ1-5
cdr3_aa: CATQTSGRGDTQYF; cdr3_nt: TGTGCCACCCAGACTAGCGGGAGAGGAGATACGCAGTATTTT; d_call: TRBD2; clone_size: NA; v_call: TRBV2; j_call: TRBJ2-3
cdr3_aa: CASSVGSSGELFF; cdr3_nt: TGTGCCAGCAGCGTAGGGAGTTCTGGGGAGCTGTTTTTT; d_call: NA; clone_size: once; v_call: TRBV9; j_call: TRBJ2-2
cdr3_aa: CASSGWAPNEQFF; cdr3_nt: TGTGCCAGCAGTGGATGGGCTCCCAACGAGCAGTTCTTC; d_call: NA; clone_size: NA; v_call: TRBV6-1; j_call: TRBJ2-1
cdr3_aa: CASTSGGRQYF; cdr3_nt: TGTGCCAGCACTAGCGGGGGGAGGCAGTACTTC; d_call: TRBD2; clone_size: NA; v_call: TRBV19; j_call: TRBJ2-7
cdr3_aa: CACTLGRGTYNEQFF; cdr3_nt: TGTGCCTGTACCCTAGGGAGGGGCACCTACAATGAGCAGTTCTTC; d_call: TRBD2; clone_size: NA; v_call: TRBV30; j_call: TRBJ2-1
cdr3_aa: CASSDPTIGTANYGYTF; cdr3_nt: TGTGCCAGCAGCGACCCGACCATAGGGACAGCTAACTATGGCTACACCTTC; d_call: TRBD1; clone_size: NA; v_call: TRBV9; j_call: TRBJ1-2
cdr3_aa: CASSPRGGRSYGYTF; cdr3_nt: TGTGCCAGCAGTCCCAGAGGGGGTAGGAGCTATGGCTACACCTTC; d_call: NA; clone_size: NA; v_call: TRBV6-5; j_call: TRBJ1-2
cdr3_aa: CASRRAGETQYF; cdr3_nt: TGTGCCAGCCGCAGGGCCGGAGAGACCCAGTACTTC; d_call: NA; clone_size: NA; v_call: TRBV6-5; j_call: TRBJ2-5
cdr3_aa: CASSWSGYIPQHF; cdr3_nt: TGTGCCAGCAGTTGGTCAGGGTATATACCCCAGCATTTT; d_call: NA; clone_size: once; v_call: TRBV6-1; j_call: TRBJ1-5
cdr3_aa: CASNKGTSAAYEQYF; cdr3_nt: TGCGCCAGCAACAAGGGGACTAGCGCGGCCTACGAGCAGTACTTC; d_call: TRBD2; clone_size: few; v_call: TRBV5-1; j_call: TRBJ2-7
cdr3_aa: CASSPQVGGYYEQYF; cdr3_nt: TGCGCCAGCAGCCCGCAGGTAGGAGGGTACTACGAGCAGTACTTC; d_call: NA; clone_size: once; v_call: TRBV5-1; j_call: TRBJ2-7
cdr3_aa: CAAGELQYF; cdr3_nt: TGTGCCGCGGGCGAGTTACAGTACTTC; d_call: NA; clone_size: NA; v_call: TRBV6-1; j_call: TRBJ2-7
cdr3_aa: CAWTTPGSEAFF; cdr3_nt: TGTGCCTGGACTACCCCGGGTTCAGAAGCTTTCTTT; d_call: NA; clone_size: NA; v_call: TRBV30; j_call: TRBJ1-1
cdr3_aa: CASSQEQGWLNTEAFF; cdr3_nt: TGCGCCAGCAGCCAAGAACAGGGTTGGTTGAACACTGAAGCTTTCTTT; d_call: NA; clone_size: NA; v_call: TRBV4-1; j_call: TRBJ1-1
cdr3_aa: CASSDGWTVHGYTF; cdr3_nt: TGTGCCAGCAGTGACGGATGGACAGTCCATGGCTACACCTTC; d_call: NA; clone_size: NA; v_call: TRBV6-1; j_call: TRBJ1-2
cdr3_aa: CASSLGVGLAGQRQYF; cdr3_nt: TGTGCCAGCAGCTTAGGAGTAGGGCTAGCGGGACAAAGGCAGTACTTC; d_call: TRBD2; clone_size: NA; v_call: TRBV7-9; j_call: TRBJ2-7
cdr3_aa: CASSETPNTEAFF; cdr3_nt: TGTGCCAGCAGCGAAACACCGAACACTGAAGCTTTCTTT; d_call: NA; clone_size: NA; v_call: TRBV5-4; j_call: TRBJ1-1
cdr3_aa: CASSPDSSYEQYF; cdr3_nt: TGTGCCAGCAGCCCAGACAGTTCCTACGAGCAGTACTTC; d_call: NA; clone_size: NA; v_call: TRBV27; j_call: TRBJ2-7
cdr3_aa: CASSEQGGRDNEQFF; cdr3_nt: TGTGCCAGCAGTGAACAAGGGGGACGAGACAATGAGCAGTTCTTC; d_call: NA; clone_size: NA; v_call: TRBV2; j_call: TRBJ2-1
cdr3_aa: CASSLVSRGAQYF; cdr3_nt: TGTGCCAGCAGCTTGGTCTCTAGAGGAGCTCAGTACTTC; d_call: NA; clone_size: NA; v_call: TRBV5-6; j_call: TRBJ2-4
cdr3_aa: CAILRDRGGEQYF; cdr3_nt: TGTGCCATTCTGCGGGACAGGGGGGGGGAGCAGTACTTC; d_call: TRBD1; clone_size: NA; v_call: TRBV30; j_call: TRBJ2-7
cdr3_aa: CAISDSGTARSSYNEQFF; cdr3_nt: TGTGCCATCAGTGACTCCGGGACAGCCCGTAGCTCCTACAATGAGCAGTTCTTC; d_call: TRBD1; clone_size: once; v_call: TRBV10-3; j_call: TRBJ2-1
cdr3_aa: CASSLVSQYSGNTIYF; cdr3_nt: TGTGCCAGCAGCTTGGTTAGCCAATACTCTGGAAACACCATATATTTT; d_call: NA; clone_size: NA; v_call: TRBV5-6; j_call: TRBJ1-3
cdr3_aa: CASSPPLTDQETQYF; cdr3_nt: TGTGCCAGCAGCCCCCCCCTTACGGACCAAGAGACCCAGTACTTC; d_call: NA; clone_size: NA; v_call: TRBV6-6; j_call: TRBJ2-5
cdr3_aa: CASQDGRGTYEQYF; cdr3_nt: TGCGCCAGTCAGGATGGCAGGGGAACCTACGAGCAGTACTTC; d_call: NA; clone_size: once; v_call: TRBV5-1; j_call: TRBJ2-7
cdr3_aa: CASSLAVQGRADTQYF; cdr3_nt: TGTGCCAGCAGCTTAGCGGTTCAAGGGAGGGCAGATACGCAGTATTTT; d_call: TRBD2; clone_size: NA; v_call: TRBV7-9; j_call: TRBJ2-3
cdr3_aa: CASSEVGTSGSKLFF; cdr3_nt: TGTGCCAGCAGTGAAGTTGGGACTAGCGGGAGTAAGCTGTTTTTT; d_call: TRBD2; clone_size: NA; v_call: TRBV6-1; j_call: TRBJ2-2
cdr3_aa: CASSSGTSGAVNEQFF; cdr3_nt: TGCGCCAGCAGCTCCGGGACTAGCGGGGCCGTCAATGAGCAGTTCTTC; d_call: TRBD2; clone_size: NA; v_call: TRBV5-1; j_call: TRBJ2-1
cdr3_aa: CAISGTDTNQPQHF; cdr3_nt: TGTGCCATCAGCGGGACAGACACTAATCAGCCCCAGCATTTT; d_call: TRBD1; clone_size: NA; v_call: TRBV10-3; j_call: TRBJ1-5
cdr3_aa: CASSTQSGQGYTF; cdr3_nt: TGTGCCAGCAGCACCCAATCAGGGCAGGGCTACACCTTC; d_call: NA; clone_size: NA; v_call: TRBV7-8; j_call: TRBJ1-2
cdr3_aa: CASSSPGQGLPEQYF; cdr3_nt: TGTGCCAGCAGCTCGCCGGGACAGGGTTTACCCGAGCAGTACTTC; d_call: TRBD1; clone_size: NA; v_call: TRBV7-6; j_call: TRBJ2-7
cdr3_aa: CASSSLAGGDNEQFF; cdr3_nt: TGTGCCAGCAGCTCACTAGCGGGAGGGGACAATGAGCAGTTCTTC; d_call: TRBD2; clone_size: once; v_call: TRBV7-9; j_call: TRBJ2-1